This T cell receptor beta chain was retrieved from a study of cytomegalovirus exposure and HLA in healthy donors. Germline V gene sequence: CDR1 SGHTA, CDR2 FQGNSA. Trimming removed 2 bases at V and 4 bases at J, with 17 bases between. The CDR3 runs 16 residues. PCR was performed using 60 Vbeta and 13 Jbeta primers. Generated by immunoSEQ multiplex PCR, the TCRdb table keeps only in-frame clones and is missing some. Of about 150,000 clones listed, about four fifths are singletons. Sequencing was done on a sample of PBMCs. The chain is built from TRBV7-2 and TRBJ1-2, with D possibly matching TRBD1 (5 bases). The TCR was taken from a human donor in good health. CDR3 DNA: TGTGCCAGCAGCTTAACAGGTGTCAGGGCGACCTATGGCTACACCTTC. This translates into CASSLTGVRATYGYTF.